This T cell receptor beta chain was obtained from a study of T cells in Graves' hyperthyroidism and ophthalmopathy. RNA transcripts were the template for amplifying TCR beta CDR3 regions. The HTBI primer set was used in a first-round RT-PCR of the TCR CDR3. TCRdb passed the multiplex PCR reads through MiXCR, listing each CDR3 protein once. Of roughly 600,000 distinct CDR3 sequences listed, about 14% are singletons. This clonotype was detected a few times. Its antigen is currently unknown. Ophthalmopathy patients showed a Clinical Activity Score of at least 3, NOSPECS grade of at least 4 and duration under 3 months. Out of about 10 ml of fresh peripheral blood came the PBMCs. Study-wide findings and caveats: Most thyroid clonotypes expanded above 0.001 were also detected in blood. Ophthalmopathy was model-predicted a median about 6.9 months pre-onset.

This CDR3 has 18 residues. V is TRBV3-2 and J is TRBJ2-1. TRBV3-2 is given as a pseudogene. The receptor was derived from a woman in her 50s with Graves' ophthalmopathy. The specimen sequenced was blood. Here the CDR3 reads CASSQPDRTNRSYNEQFF. The CDR3, as DNA: TGTGCCAGCAGCCAACCAGACCGGACCAACCGATCCTACAATGAGCAGTTCTTC.